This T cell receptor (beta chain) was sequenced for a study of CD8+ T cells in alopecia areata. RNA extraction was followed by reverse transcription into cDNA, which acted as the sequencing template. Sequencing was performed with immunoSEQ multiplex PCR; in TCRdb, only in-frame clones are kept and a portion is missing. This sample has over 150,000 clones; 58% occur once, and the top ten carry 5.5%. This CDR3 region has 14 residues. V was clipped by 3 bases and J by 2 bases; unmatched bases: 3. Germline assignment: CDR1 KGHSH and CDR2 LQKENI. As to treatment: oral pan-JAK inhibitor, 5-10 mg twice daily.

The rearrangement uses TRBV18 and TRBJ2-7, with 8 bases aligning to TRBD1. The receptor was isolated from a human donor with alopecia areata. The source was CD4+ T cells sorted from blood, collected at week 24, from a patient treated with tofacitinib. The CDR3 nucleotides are TGTGCCAGCTCACCGGGACAGGTCACCTACGAGCAGTACTTC. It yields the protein CASSPGQVTYEQYF.